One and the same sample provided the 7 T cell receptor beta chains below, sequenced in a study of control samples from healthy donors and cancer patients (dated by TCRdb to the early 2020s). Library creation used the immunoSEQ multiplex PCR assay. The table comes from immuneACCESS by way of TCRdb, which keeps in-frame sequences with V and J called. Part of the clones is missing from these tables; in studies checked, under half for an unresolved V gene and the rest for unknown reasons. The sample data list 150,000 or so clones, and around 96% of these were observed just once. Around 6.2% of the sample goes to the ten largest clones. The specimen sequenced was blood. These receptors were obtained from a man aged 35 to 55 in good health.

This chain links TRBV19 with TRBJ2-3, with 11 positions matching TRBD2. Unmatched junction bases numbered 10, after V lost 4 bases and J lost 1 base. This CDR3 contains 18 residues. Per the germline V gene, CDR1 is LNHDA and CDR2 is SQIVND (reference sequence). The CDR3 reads CASSKLAGGPVGTDTQYF. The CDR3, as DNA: TGTGCCAGTAGTAAGCTAGCGGGGGGCCCGGTTGGCACAGATACGCAGTATTTT. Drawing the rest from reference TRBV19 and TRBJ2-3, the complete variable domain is DGGITQSPKYLFRKEGQNVTLSCEQNLNHDAMYWYRQDPGQGLRLIYYSQIVNDFQKGDIAEGYSVSREKKESFPLTVTSAQKNPTAFYLCASSKLAGGPVGTDTQYFGPGTRLTVL.

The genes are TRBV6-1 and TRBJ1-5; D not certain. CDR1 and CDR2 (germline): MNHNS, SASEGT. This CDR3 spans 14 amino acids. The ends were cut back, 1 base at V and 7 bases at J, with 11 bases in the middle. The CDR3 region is CASSEVARAQPQHF. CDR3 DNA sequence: TGTGCCAGCAGTGAAGTGGCACGTGCCCAGCCCCAGCATTTT.

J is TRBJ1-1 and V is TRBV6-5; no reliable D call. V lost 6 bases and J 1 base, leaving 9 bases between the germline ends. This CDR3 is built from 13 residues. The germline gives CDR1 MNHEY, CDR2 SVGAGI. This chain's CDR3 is CASSVDPNTEAFF. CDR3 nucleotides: TGTGCCAGCAGCGTCGACCCGAACACTGAAGCTTTCTTT.

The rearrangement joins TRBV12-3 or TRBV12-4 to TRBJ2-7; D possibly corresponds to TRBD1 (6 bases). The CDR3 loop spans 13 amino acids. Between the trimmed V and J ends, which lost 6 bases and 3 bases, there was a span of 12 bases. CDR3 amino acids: CASRTTGVYEQYF. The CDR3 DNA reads TGTGCCAGCAGAACGACAGGAGTCTACGAGCAGTACTTC.

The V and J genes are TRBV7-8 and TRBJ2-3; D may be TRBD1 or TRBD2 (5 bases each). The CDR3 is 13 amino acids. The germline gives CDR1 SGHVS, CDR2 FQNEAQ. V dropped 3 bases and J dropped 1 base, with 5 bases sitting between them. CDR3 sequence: CASSLGGTDTQYF. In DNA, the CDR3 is TGTGCCAGCAGCTTGGGGGGCACAGATACGCAGTATTTT. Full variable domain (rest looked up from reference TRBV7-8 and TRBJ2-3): GAGVSQSPRYKVAKRGQDVALRCDPISGHVSLFWYQQALGQGPEFLTYFQNEAQLDKSGLPSDRFFAERPEGSVSTLKIQRTQQEDSAVYLCASSLGGTDTQYFGPGTRLTVL.

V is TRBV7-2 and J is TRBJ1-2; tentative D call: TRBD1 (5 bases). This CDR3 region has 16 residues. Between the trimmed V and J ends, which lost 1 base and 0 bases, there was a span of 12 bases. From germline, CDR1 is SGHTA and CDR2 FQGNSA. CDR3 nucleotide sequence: TGTGCCAGCAGCTTAGAGAGAGGGGCGGCTAACTATGGCTACACCTTC. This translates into CASSLERGAANYGYTF.

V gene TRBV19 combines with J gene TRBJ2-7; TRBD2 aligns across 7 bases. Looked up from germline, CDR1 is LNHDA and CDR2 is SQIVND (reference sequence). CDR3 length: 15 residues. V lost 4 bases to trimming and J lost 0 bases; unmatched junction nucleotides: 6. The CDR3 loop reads CASSREGGGSYEQYF. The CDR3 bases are TGTGCCAGTAGTAGAGAGGGCGGGGGCTCCTACGAGCAGTACTTC.